The 21 T cell receptor beta chains below all came from one sample that was sequenced in a study of Ad26.COV2.S vaccination and SARS-CoV-2 variants. TCRdb's table, derived via immunoSEQ multiplex PCR, lists solely in-frame clones and lacks some. This table holds hundreds of thousands of clones, roughly nine tenths found once. The sequencing here drew on peripheral blood, taken after recovery from COVID-19. These receptor sequences come from a human donor who had recovered from COVID-19.

The CDR3 sequence: CASSLSWTGAGTLHF. In DNA, the CDR3 is TGTGCCAGCAGCTTGAGTTGGACAGGGGCTGGGACCCTCCACTTT. The V and J genes are TRBV5-4 and TRBJ1-6; 9 nucleotides agree with TRBD1. From germline, CDR1 is SGHNT and CDR2 YYREEE (reference sequence). The CDR3 has 15 residues. V lost 1 base, J lost 14 bases, and 10 bases stayed unmatched.

Here the CDR3 DNA reads TGTGCCAGTAGTATTCACCGGGCACCCAAGGATAATTCACCCCTCCACTTT. Translation gives CASSIHRAPKDNSPLHF. J is TRBJ1-6 and V is TRBV19; D not certain. This CDR3 region has 17 residues. Germline CDR1 and CDR2: LNHDA and SQIVND (reference sequence). The ends were cut back, 3 bases at V and 5 bases at J, with 17 bases in the middle. The full variable domain, in which reference TRBV19 and TRBJ1-6 provide the parts outside the CDR3, is DGGITQSPKYLFRKEGQNVTLSCEQNLNHDAMYWYRQDPGQGLRLIYYSQIVNDFQKGDIAEGYSVSREKKESFPLTVTSAQKNPTAFYLCASSIHRAPKDNSPLHFGNGTRLTVT.

The rearrangement links TRBV18 to TRBJ1-1; no reliable D call. The CDR3 is made up of 15 amino acids. Germline CDR1 and CDR2: KGHSH and LQKENI. V lost 0 bases and J 0 bases, leaving 8 bases between the germline ends. CDR3: CASSPPNSLNTEAFF. Here the CDR3 DNA reads TGTGCCAGCTCACCACCCAACTCCTTGAACACTGAAGCTTTCTTT.

The chain couples TRBV7-2 to TRBJ1-3, with 9 nucleotides matching TRBD1. CDR3 size: 18 residues. Germline assignment: CDR1 SGHTA and CDR2 FQGNSA. Germline trimming cut 1 base from V and 3 bases from J; bases unmatched to any gene: 10. In DNA form, the CDR3 reads TGTGCCAGCAGCTTAGGAGTTGTGGGACAGGGCCTTGGAAACACCATATATTTT. This gives the protein CASSLGVVGQGLGNTIYF.

This chain links TRBV5-5 with TRBJ1-6; no clear D. The CDR3 is 15 residues long. Germline CDR1 SGHKS, CDR2 YYEKEE (reference sequence). The ends were cut back, 1 base at V and 5 bases at J, with 10 bases in the middle. The CDR3 here is CASSLTGPHNSPLHF. The CDR3 DNA is TGTGCCAGCAGCTTGACGGGTCCTCATAATTCACCCCTCCACTTT.

The V and J genes are TRBV3-1 (or the pseudogene TRBV3-2) and TRBJ2-5, with 11 bases matching TRBD2. V lost 5 bases to trimming and J lost 1 base; unmatched junction nucleotides: 6. The CDR3 spans 16 residues. Germline V lookup: CDR1 LGHDT, CDR2 YNNKEL (reference sequence). The CDR3 sequence: CASSFRLAGTQETQYF. Written as DNA, the CDR3 is TGTGCCAGCAGCTTCCGACTAGCGGGGACCCAAGAGACCCAGTACTTC.

The V call is TRBV13, the J call TRBJ2-1; 9 positions match TRBD2. The CDR3 spans 11 residues. Germline CDR1 is PRHDT and CDR2 is FYEKMQ (reference sequence). J gave up 15 bases and V 7 bases, and 7 bases lay outside the gene matches. CDR3 in DNA: TGTGCCAGCACCAGCGGGGGGCCACTGTTCTTC. Translating gives CASTSGGPLFF.

The rearrangement links TRBV6-1 to TRBJ1-2; weak D call: TRBD1 (5 bases). The germline V gene has CDR1 MNHNS and CDR2 SASEGT. The CDR3 spans 13 residues. V lost 0 bases and J 3 bases, leaving 5 bases between the germline ends. The CDR3 sequence is CASSEAGDYGYTF. In DNA form, the CDR3 reads TGTGCCAGCAGTGAAGCGGGGGACTATGGCTACACCTTC.

The chain employs TRBV7-9 and TRBJ2-1; 8 nucleotides agree with TRBD1. V shed 3 bases, J shed 6 bases, and the junction held 7 bases outside the gene matches. This CDR3 comprises 15 residues. In germline, CDR1 is SEHNR, CDR2 FQNEAQ (reference sequence). CDR3 residues: CASSFIQGARNEQFF. The CDR3 coding sequence is TGTGCCAGCAGCTTTATTCAGGGGGCGCGCAATGAGCAGTTCTTC.

The chain combines TRBV7-8 with TRBJ2-1, with TRBD2 identical over 8 bases. This CDR3 is built from 14 residues. The V gene end was trimmed by 1 base and the J gene end by 8 bases; junction bases not matched to a gene: 4. Germline values: CDR1 SGHVS, CDR2 FQNEAQ. This CDR3 reads CASSLGSLADEQFF. The DNA of the CDR3 is TGTGCCAGCAGCTTAGGGTCACTAGCGGATGAGCAGTTCTTC.

The chain links TRBV20-1 to TRBJ2-3; D tentatively fits TRBD1 or TRBD2 (6 bases each). Trimming took off 3 bases at V and 7 bases at J, with 14 bases between the two ends. This CDR3 spans 13 amino acids. Germline CDR1 is DFQATT and CDR2 is SNEGSKA (reference sequence). The DNA of the CDR3 is TGCAGTGCTAGTAGGGGGGACGCGAATACGCAGTATTTT. Amino acids: CSASRGDANTQYF.

The chain is built from TRBV7-9 and TRBJ1-1; a weak D match, TRBD1 (6 bases). The CDR3 runs 13 residues. The V and J ends lost 5 bases and 5 bases respectively, with 12 bases between them. Germline V lookup: CDR1 SEHNR, CDR2 FQNEAQ (reference sequence). The CDR3 DNA reads as TGTGCCAGCAGCCTCCTAGGGGGGACTGAAGCTTTCTTT. Translation: CASSLLGGTEAFF. Full variable domain (remainder filled in from reference TRBV7-9 and TRBJ1-1): DTGVSQNPRHKITKRGQNVTFRCDPISEHNRLYWYRQTLGQGPEFLTYFQNEAQLEKSRLLSDRFSAERPKGSFSTLEIQRTEQGDSAMYLCASSLLGGTEAFFGQGTRLTVV.

The gene calls are TRBV5-4 and TRBJ2-1; 14 nucleotides agree with TRBD2. This CDR3 has 15 residues. From germline, CDR1 is SGHNT and CDR2 YYREEE (reference sequence). The junction had 3 bases not matched to a gene; V was cut back by 5 bases and J by 5 bases. The CDR3 sequence is CASSQGLAGDNEQFF. CDR3 nucleotide sequence: TGTGCCAGCAGTCAGGGACTAGCGGGGGACAATGAGCAGTTCTTC.

This clone appeared a single time. The chain joins TRBV15 to TRBJ2-1; 9 bases align to TRBD2. The CDR3 spans 17 residues. With 1 base clipped from V and 6 bases from J, the junction kept 10 bases outside the gene matches. Germline V gene lookup returns CDR1 LNHNV and CDR2 YYDKDF (reference sequence). The CDR3 protein is CATSRGPIGRGGNEQFF. CDR3 in DNA: TGTGCCACCAGCAGAGGCCCGATCGGGCGGGGGGGCAATGAGCAGTTCTTC. Full variable domain (outside the CDR3, taken from reference TRBV15 and TRBJ2-1): DAMVIQNPRYQVTQFGKPVTLSCSQTLNHNVMYWYQQKSSQAPKLLFHYYDKDFNNEADTPDNFQSRRPNTSFCFLDIRSPGLGDTAMYLCATSRGPIGRGGNEQFFGPGTRLTVL.

This chain joins TRBV6-1 and TRBJ1-6, with D maybe TRBD1 (6 bases). Germline V gene lookup returns CDR1 MNHNS and CDR2 SASEGT. The CDR3 contains 15 residues. V was shortened by 1 base and J by 7 bases, with 11 bases between the two germline ends. CDR3 bases: TGTGCCAGCAGTGAAGAGGGACACCTAAATTCACCCCTCCACTTT. Its translation: CASSEEGHLNSPLHF.

The chain employs TRBV2 and TRBJ1-1, with no clear D. Trimming cost V 0 bases and J 4 bases, with 15 bases left between them. This CDR3 contains 16 residues. Germline CDR1 and CDR2: SNHLY and FYNNEI. The CDR3 coding sequence is TGTGCCAGCAGTGAAGCGCTGCTTGGTCCGGGCACTGAAGCTTTCTTT. Translating gives CASSEALLGPGTEAFF. The complete variable domain, with remaining parts taken from reference TRBV2 and TRBJ1-1, reads EPEVTQTPSHQVTQMGQEVILRCVPISNHLYFYWYRQILGQKVEFLVSFYNNEISEKSEIFDDQFSVERPDGSNFTLKIRSTKLEDSAMYFCASSEALLGPGTEAFFGQGTRLTVV.

The genes are TRBV25-1 and TRBJ2-7; D is ambiguous. This CDR3 spans 12 amino acids. The ends were cut back, 0 bases at V and 6 bases at J, with 6 bases in the middle. CDR1 and CDR2 (germline): MGHDK, SYGVNS. The CDR3 sequence: CASSEYRSEQYF. DNA of the CDR3: TGTGCCAGCAGTGAATACAGGAGCGAGCAGTACTTC.

The chain has TRBV5-6 and TRBJ2-5; D unclear. V lost 2 bases and J lost 4, with 12 bases in between. The CDR3 has 14 amino acids. Per germline, CDR1 SGHDT and CDR2 YYEEEE. In DNA, the CDR3 is TGTGCCAGCAGCTTATACAGCGATGGAGAGACCCAGTACTTC. It translates to CASSLYSDGETQYF.

V gene TRBV5-4 combines with J gene TRBJ2-3; TRBD2 is a possible D gene (5 bases). The germline V and J ends were trimmed by 6 bases and 0 bases, with 14 bases remaining between them. The CDR3 totals 15 residues. CDR1 SGHNT and CDR2 YYREEE come from the germline V gene (reference sequence). CDR3 nucleotides: TGTGCCAGCACCCCTGGAAGCGGAAGCACAGATACGCAGTATTTT. This sequence encodes CASTPGSGSTDTQYF.

J is TRBJ2-7 and V is TRBV6-5; a weak D match, TRBD2 (6 bases). V was pared by 0 bases and J by 3 bases, with 12 bases between. The CDR3 extends over 15 amino acids. Looked up from germline, CDR1 is MNHEY and CDR2 is SVGAGI. The CDR3 DNA sequence: TGTGCCAGCAGTTACTCGGGTAGCGGAGGCTACGAGCAGTACTTC. The encoded protein is CASSYSGSGGYEQYF.

The CDR3 DNA sequence: TGTGCCAGTTCAGGGGGGGTCTATGGCTACACCTTC. Translated: CASSGGVYGYTF. The V call is TRBV19, the J call TRBJ1-2; 7 bases fit TRBD1. The germline V gene encodes CDR1 LNHDA and CDR2 SQIVND (reference sequence). The CDR3 has 12 amino acids. Germline trimming cut 8 bases from V and 4 bases from J; bases unmatched to any gene: 4.